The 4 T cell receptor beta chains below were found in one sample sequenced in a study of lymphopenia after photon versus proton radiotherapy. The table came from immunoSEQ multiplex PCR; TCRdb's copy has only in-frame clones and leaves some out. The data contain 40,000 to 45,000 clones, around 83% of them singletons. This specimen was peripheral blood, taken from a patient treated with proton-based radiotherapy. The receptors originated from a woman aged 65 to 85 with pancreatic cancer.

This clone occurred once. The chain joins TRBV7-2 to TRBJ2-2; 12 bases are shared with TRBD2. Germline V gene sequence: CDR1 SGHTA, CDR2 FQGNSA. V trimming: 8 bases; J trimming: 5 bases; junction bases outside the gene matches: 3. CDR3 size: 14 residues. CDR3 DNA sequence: TGTGCCAGCGGCGGGACTAGCGGGACCGGGGAGCTGTTTTTT. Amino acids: CASGGTSGTGELFF.

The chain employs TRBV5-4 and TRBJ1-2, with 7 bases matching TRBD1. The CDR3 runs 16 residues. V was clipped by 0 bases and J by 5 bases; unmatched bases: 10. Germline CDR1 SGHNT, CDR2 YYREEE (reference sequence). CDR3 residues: CASSLGDWAGGYGYTF. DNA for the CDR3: TGTGCCAGCAGCTTGGGGGATTGGGCAGGGGGATATGGCTACACCTTC.

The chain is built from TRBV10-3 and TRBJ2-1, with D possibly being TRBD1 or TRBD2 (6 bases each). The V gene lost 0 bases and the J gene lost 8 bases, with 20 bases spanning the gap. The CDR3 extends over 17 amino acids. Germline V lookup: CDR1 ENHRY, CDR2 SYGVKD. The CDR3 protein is CAISESSGGQFLYEQFF. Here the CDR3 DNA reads TGTGCCATCAGTGAGTCGTCCGGGGGCCAATTTTTATATGAGCAGTTCTTC.

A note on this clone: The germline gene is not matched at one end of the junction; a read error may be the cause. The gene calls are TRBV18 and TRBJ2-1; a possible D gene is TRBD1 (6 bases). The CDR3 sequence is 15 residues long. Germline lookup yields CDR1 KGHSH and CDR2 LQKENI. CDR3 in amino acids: CASSPQDSRNNERFF. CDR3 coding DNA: TGTGCCAGCTCACCACAGGACAGTCGGAACAATGAGCGGTTCTTC. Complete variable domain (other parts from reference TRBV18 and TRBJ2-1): NAGVMQNPRHLVRRRGQEARLRCSPMKGHSHVYWYRQLPEEGLKFMVYLQKENIIDESGMPKERFSAEFPKEGPSILRIQQVVRGDSAAYFCASSPQDSRNNERFFGPGTRLTVL.